The rows below give T cell receptor beta chains drawn from one sample of a study of PD-1 blockade in mismatch repair-deficient tumors. Here immunoSEQ multiplex PCR was the method, and the copy in TCRdb shows in-frame clones only, minus some. The table has 85,000 to 130,000 clones, 70% to 85% seen once. Material: peripheral blood, obtained roughly 35 weeks after starting pembrolizumab. The origin of the receptors is an adult with mismatch repair-deficient cancer. Each CDR3 is given with its conserved first and last residue. Fields, in order: J gene, D gene, V gene, clone size, CDR3 protein, CDR3 DNA. A D gene is named only where the DNA matches it firmly. Clone sizes are given selectively: once, few, many, or a class where the clone is expanded.

j_gene: TRBJ2-3
d_gene: .
v_gene: TRBV7-9
abundance: .
CDR3aa: CASSPRGEDTQYF
CDR3nt: TGTGCCAGCAGTCCTAGGGGGGAAGATACGCAGTATTTT

j_gene: TRBJ1-1
d_gene: TRBD1
v_gene: TRBV5-1
abundance: .
CDR3aa: CASSFTTGSTEAFF
CDR3nt: TGCGCCAGCAGCTTCACGACAGGGTCCACTGAAGCTTTCTTT

j_gene: TRBJ2-1
d_gene: .
v_gene: TRBV5-4
abundance: .
CDR3aa: CASSLGALYNEQFF
CDR3nt: TGTGCCAGCAGCTTAGGGGCCCTCTACAATGAGCAGTTCTTC

j_gene: TRBJ2-1
d_gene: TRBD2
v_gene: TRBV19
abundance: .
CDR3aa: CASTVGLAVYNEQFF
CDR3nt: TGTGCCAGTACGGTGGGGCTAGCGGTTTACAATGAGCAGTTCTTC

j_gene: TRBJ2-7
d_gene: TRBD2
v_gene: TRBV11-2
abundance: .
CDR3aa: CASSLRLAGPYEQYF
CDR3nt: TGTGCCAGCAGCTTGCGGCTAGCGGGGCCCTACGAGCAGTACTTC

j_gene: TRBJ2-7
d_gene: .
v_gene: TRBV11-2
abundance: once
CDR3aa: CASSLGGLWDEQYF
CDR3nt: TGTGCCAGCAGCTTAGGCGGACTATGGGACGAGCAGTACTTC

j_gene: TRBJ2-1
d_gene: .
v_gene: TRBV6-6
abundance: .
CDR3aa: CATIQGFNEQFF
CDR3nt: TGTGCCACCATTCAGGGTTTCAATGAGCAGTTCTTC

j_gene: TRBJ1-3
d_gene: .
v_gene: TRBV19
abundance: .
CDR3aa: CASSIRSSGNTIYF
CDR3nt: TGTGCCAGTAGTATACGGTCATCTGGAAACACCATATATTTT

j_gene: TRBJ2-1
d_gene: TRBD2
v_gene: TRBV9
abundance: .
CDR3aa: CASSSHRTSGPYNEQFF
CDR3nt: TGTGCCAGCAGCTCCCACCGGACTAGCGGGCCCTACAATGAGCAGTTCTTC

j_gene: TRBJ2-3
d_gene: TRBD2
v_gene: TRBV5-1
abundance: .
CDR3aa: CASSPGTSGSTDTQYF
CDR3nt: TGCGCCAGCAGTCCGGGGACTAGCGGTAGCACAGATACGCAGTATTTT

j_gene: TRBJ1-5
d_gene: .
v_gene: TRBV6-1
abundance: few
CDR3aa: CASSEALKQPQHF
CDR3nt: TGTGCCAGCAGTGAAGCGCTTAAGCAGCCCCAGCATTTT

j_gene: TRBJ1-1
d_gene: TRBD1
v_gene: TRBV28
abundance: .
CDR3aa: CASNFRGLVEAFF
CDR3nt: TGTGCCAGCAATTTTAGGGGGCTGGTTGAAGCTTTCTTT

j_gene: TRBJ1-4
d_gene: TRBD1
v_gene: TRBV9
abundance: .
CDR3aa: CASSLPGQGGEKLFF
CDR3nt: TGTGCCAGCAGCCTTCCGGGACAGGGGGGCGAAAAACTGTTTTTT